What follows describes a single T cell receptor beta chain. The antigen is not known. Germline CDR1 is SQVTM and CDR2 is ANQGSEA. The CDR3 is made up of 13 amino acids. After removal of 4 bases from V and 1 base from J, the junction contained 1 base not matched to a gene. The sample belongs to a study of pediatric ulcerative colitis. Profiled with immunoSEQ multiplex PCR; TCRdb holds only in-frame clones, not every one. This table has roughly 64,000 clones, 86% appearing once. Colonoscopy and blood draw happened at the same time. Study results and caveats: A couple of rectal CDR3 clonotypes occurred in all ulcerative colitis patients.

The specimen sequenced was blood. The receptor comes from a boy between 10 and 17 years old with severe ulcerative colitis. J is TRBJ2-7 and V is TRBV29-1; 10 bases align to TRBD1. The CDR3: CSVVGQGSYEQYF. The CDR3 nucleotides are TGCAGCGTTGTGGGACAGGGGTCCTACGAGCAGTACTTC.